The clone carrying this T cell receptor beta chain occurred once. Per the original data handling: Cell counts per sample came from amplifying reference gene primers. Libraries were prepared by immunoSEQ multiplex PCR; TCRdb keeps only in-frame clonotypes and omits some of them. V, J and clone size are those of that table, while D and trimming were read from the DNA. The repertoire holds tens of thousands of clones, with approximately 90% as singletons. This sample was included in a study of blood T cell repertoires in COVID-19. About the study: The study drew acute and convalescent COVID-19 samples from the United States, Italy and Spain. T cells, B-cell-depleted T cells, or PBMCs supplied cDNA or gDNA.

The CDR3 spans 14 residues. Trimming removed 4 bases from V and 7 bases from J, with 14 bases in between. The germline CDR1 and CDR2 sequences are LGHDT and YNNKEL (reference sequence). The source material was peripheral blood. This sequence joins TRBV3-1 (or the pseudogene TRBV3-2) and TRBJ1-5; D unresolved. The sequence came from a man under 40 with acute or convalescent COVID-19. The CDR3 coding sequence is TGTGCCAGCAGCCCCGCAGGTCCGGGGCAGCCCCAGCATTTT. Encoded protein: CASSPAGPGQPQHF.